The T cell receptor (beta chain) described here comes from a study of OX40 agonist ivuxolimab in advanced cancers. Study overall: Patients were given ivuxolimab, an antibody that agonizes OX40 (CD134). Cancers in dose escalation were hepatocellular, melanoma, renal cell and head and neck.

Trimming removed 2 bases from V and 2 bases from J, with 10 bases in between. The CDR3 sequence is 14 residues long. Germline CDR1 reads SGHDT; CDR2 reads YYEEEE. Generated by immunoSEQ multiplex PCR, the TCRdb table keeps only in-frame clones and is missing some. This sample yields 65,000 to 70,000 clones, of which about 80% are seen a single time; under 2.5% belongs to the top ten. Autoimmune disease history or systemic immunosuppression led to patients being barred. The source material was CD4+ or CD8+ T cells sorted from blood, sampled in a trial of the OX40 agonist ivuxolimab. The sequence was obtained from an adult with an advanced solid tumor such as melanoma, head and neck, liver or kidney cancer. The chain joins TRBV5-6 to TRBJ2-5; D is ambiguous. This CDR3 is CASSLWARQETQYF. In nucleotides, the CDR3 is TGTGCCAGCAGCTTATGGGCCAGGCAAGAGACCCAGTACTTC. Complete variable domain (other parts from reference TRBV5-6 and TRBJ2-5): DAGVTQSPTHLIKTRGQQVTLRCSPKSGHDTVSWYQQALGQGPQFIFQYYEEEERQRGNFPDRFSGHQFPNYSSELNVNALLLGDSALYLCASSLWARQETQYFGPGTRLLVL.